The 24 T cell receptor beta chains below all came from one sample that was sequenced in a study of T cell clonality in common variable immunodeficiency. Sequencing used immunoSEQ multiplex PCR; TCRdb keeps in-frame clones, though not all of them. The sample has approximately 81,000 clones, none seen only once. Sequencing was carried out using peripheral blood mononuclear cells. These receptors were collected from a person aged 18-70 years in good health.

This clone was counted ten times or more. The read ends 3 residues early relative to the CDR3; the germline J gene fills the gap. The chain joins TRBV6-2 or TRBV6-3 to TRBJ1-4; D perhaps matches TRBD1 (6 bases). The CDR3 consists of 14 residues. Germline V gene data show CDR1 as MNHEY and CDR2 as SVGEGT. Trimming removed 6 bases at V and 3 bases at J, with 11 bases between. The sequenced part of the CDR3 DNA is TGTGCCAGCAGACGGGGGGGGCCTAATGAAAAA. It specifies CASRRGGPNEK. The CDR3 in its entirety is CASRRGGPNEKLFF.

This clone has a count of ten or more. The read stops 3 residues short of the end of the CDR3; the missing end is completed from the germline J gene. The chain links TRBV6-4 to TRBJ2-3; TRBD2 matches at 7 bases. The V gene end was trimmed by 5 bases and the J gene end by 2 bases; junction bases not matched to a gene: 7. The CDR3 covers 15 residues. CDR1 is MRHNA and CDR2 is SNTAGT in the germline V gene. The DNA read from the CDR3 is TGTGCCAGCAGTCTTATAGCGGGCAACACAGATACG. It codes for CASSLIAGNTDT. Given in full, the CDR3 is CASSLIAGNTDTQYF.

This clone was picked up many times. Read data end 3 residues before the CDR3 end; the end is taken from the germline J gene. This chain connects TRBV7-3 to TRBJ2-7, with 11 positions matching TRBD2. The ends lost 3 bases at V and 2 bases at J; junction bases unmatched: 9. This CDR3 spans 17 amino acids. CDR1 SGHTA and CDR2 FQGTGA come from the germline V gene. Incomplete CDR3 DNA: TGTGCCAGCAGCTTCGACCTAGCGGGAGGAGGGACCTACGAG. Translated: CASSFDLAGGGTYE. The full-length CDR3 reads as CASSFDLAGGGTYEQYF.

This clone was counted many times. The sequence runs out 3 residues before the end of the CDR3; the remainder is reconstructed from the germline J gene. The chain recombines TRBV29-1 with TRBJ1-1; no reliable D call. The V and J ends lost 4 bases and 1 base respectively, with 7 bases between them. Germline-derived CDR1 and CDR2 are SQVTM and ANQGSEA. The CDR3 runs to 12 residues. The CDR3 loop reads CSVVRQNTEAFF. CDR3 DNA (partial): TGCAGCGTTGTAAGGCAGAACACTGAA.

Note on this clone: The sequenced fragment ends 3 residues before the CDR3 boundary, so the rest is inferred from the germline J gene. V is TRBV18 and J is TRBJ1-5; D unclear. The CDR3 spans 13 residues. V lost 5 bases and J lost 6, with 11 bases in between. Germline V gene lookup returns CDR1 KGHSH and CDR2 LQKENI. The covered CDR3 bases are TGTGCCAGCTCAGAGTTCGTCGGTCAGCCC. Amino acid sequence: CASSEFVGQP. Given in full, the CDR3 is CASSEFVGQPQHF. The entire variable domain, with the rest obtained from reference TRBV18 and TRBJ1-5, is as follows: NAGVMQNPRHLVRRRGQEARLRCSPMKGHSHVYWYRQLPEEGLKFMVYLQKENIIDESGMPKERFSAEFPKEGPSILRIQQVVRGDSAAYFCASSEFVGQPQHFGDGTRLSIL.

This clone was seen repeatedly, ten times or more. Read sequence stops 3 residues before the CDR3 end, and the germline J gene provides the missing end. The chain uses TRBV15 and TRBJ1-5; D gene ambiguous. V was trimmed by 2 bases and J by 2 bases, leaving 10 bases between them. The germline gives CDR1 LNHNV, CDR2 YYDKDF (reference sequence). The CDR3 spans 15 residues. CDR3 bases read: TGTGCCACCAGCAGACTTTGGGCCGGCAATCAGCCC. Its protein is CATSRLWAGNQP. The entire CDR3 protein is CATSRLWAGNQPQHF.

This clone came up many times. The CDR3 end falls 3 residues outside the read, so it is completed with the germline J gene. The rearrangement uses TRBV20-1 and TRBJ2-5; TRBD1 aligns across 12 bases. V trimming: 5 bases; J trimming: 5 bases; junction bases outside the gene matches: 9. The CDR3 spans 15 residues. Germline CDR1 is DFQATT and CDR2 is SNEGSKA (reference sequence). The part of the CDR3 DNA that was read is TGCAGTGCTTATAGGCGGGACAGGGGGCAGGAGACC. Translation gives CSAYRRDRGQET. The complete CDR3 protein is CSAYRRDRGQETQYF.

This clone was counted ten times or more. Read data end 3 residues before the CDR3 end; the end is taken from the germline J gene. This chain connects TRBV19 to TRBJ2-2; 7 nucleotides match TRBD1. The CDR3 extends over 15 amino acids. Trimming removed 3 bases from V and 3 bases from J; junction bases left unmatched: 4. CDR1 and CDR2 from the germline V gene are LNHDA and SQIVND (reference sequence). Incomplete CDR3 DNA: TGTGCCAGTAGTATGAGGACAGGCTACACCGGGGAG. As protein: CASSMRTGYTGE. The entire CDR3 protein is CASSMRTGYTGELFF.

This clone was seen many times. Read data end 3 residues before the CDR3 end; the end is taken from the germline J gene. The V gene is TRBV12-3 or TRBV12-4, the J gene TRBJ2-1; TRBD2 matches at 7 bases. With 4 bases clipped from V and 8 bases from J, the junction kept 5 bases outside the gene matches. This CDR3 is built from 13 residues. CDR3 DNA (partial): TGTGCCAGCAGTTGGACTAGGGTCTATGAG. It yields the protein CASSWTRVYE. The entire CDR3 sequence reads CASSWTRVYEQFF.

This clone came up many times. The CDR3 loop is CASSVAYRETQYF. CDR3 DNA, as far as it was read: TGTGCCAGCAGCGTAGCGTACAGAGAGACC. J is TRBJ2-5 and V is TRBV9; D ambiguous. The CDR3 end lies 3 residues beyond the end of the read and is filled in from the germline J gene. Germline V gene data show CDR1 as SGDLS and CDR2 as YYNGEE. V was clipped by 0 bases and J by 4 bases, with 7 bases between them. The CDR3 consists of 13 residues. Using reference TRBV9 and TRBJ2-5 for the parts outside the CDR3, the full variable domain is DSGVTQTPKHLITATGQRVTLRCSPRSGDLSVYWYQQSLDQGLQFLIQYYNGEERAKGNILERFSAQQFPDLHSELNLSSLELGDSALYFCASSVAYRETQYFGPGTRLLVL.

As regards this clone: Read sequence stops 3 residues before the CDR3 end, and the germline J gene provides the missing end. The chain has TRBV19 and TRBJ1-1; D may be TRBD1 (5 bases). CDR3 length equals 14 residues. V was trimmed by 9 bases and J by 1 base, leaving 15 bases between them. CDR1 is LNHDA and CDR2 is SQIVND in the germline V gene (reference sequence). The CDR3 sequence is CASALRGRNTEAFF. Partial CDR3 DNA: TGTGCCAGCGCCTTAAGGGGCAGGAACACTGAA.

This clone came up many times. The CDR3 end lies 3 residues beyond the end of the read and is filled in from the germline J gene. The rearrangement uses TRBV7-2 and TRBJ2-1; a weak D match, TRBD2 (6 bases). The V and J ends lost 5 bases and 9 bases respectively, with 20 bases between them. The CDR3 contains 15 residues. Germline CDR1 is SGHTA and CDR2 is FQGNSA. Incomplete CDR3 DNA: TGTGCCAGCAGCCTATACCTAATCGGGCGGGGTGAG. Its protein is CASSLYLIGRGE. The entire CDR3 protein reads CASSLYLIGRGEQFF.

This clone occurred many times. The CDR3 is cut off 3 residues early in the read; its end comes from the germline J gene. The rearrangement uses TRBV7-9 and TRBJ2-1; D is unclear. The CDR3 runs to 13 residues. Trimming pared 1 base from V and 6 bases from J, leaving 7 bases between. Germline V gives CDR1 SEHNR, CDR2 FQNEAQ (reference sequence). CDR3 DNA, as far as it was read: TGTGCCAGCAGCTTAGAGGTTCGCAATGAG. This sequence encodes CASSLEVRNE. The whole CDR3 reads CASSLEVRNEQFF.

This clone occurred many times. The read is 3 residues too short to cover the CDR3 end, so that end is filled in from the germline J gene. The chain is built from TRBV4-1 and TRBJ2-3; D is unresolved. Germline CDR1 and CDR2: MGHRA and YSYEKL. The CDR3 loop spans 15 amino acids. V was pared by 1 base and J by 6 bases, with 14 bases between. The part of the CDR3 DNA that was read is TGCGCCAGCAGCCAAGTGGGTCCCCCCAGGGATACG. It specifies CASSQVGPPRDT. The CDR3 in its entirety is CASSQVGPPRDTQYF.

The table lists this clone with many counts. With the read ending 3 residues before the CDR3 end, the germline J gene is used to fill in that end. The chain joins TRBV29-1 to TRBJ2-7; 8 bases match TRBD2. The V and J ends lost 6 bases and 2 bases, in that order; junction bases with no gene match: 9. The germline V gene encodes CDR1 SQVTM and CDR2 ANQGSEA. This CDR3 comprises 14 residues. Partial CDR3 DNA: TGCAGCGTCCGAATAAGCGGGAGCGCCTACGAG. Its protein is CSVRISGSAYE. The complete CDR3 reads CSVRISGSAYEQYF.

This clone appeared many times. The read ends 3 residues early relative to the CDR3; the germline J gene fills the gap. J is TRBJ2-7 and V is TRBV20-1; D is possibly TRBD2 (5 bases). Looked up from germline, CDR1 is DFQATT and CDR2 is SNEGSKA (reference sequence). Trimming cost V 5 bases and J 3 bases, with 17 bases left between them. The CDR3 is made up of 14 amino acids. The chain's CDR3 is CSAYNGPSGYEQYF. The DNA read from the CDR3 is TGCAGTGCTTATAATGGGCCAAGCGGCTACGAG.

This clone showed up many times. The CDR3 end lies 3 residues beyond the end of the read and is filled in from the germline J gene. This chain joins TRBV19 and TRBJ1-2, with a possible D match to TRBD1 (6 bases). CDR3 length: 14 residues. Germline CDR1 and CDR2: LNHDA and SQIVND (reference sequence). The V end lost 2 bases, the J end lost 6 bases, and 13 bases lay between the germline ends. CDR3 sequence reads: CASSISEGVHGYTF. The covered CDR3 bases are TGTGCCAGTAGTATATCTGAGGGGGTCCATGGC.

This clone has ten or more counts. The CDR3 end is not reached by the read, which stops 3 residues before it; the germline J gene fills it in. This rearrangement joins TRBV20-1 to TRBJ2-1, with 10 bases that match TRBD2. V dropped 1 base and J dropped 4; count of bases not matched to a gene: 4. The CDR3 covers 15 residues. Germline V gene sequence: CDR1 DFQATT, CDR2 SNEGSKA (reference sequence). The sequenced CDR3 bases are TGCAGTGCTAGAGGTGGAGCGGGAGGGTACAATGAG. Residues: CSARGGAGGYNE. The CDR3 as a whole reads CSARGGAGGYNEQFF.

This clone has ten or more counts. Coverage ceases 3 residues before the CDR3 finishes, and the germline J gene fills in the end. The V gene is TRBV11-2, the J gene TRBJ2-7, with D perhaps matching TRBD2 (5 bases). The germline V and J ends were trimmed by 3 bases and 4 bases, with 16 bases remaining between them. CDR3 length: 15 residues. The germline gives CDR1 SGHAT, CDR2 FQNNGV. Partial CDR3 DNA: TGTGCCAGCAGCTTTAGCCGGGGAAATCGGTACGAG. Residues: CASSFSRGNRYE. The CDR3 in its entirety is CASSFSRGNRYEQYF.

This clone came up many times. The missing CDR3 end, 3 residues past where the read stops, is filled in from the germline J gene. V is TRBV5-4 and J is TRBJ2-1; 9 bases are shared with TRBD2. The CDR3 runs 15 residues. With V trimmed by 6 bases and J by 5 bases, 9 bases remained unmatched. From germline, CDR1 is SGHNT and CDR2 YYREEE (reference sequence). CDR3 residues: CASTVEGLADNEQFF. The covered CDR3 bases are TGTGCCAGCACCGTAGAGGGACTAGCTGACAATGAG.

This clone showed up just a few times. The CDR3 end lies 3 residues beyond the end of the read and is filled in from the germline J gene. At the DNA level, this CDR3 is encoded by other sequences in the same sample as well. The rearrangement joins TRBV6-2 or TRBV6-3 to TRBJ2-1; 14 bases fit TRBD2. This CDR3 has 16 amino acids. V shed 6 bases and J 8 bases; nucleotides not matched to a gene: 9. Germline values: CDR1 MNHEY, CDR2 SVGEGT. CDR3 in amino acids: CASSPGLAGVIDEQFF. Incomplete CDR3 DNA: TGTGCCAGCAGCCCGGGACTAGCGGGAGTAATCGATGAG.

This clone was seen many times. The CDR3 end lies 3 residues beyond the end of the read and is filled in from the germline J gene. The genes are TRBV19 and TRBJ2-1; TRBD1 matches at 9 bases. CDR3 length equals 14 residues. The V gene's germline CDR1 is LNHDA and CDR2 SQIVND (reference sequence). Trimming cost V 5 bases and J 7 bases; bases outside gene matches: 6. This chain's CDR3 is CASSETGGRNEQFF. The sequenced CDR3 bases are TGTGCCAGTAGTGAGACAGGGGGGAGGAATGAG.

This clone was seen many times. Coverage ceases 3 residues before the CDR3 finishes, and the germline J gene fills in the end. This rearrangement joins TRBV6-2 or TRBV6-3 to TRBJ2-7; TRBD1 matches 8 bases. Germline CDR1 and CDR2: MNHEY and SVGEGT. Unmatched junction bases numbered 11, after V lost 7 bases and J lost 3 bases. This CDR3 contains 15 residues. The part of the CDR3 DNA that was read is TGTGCCAGCACCGAGGACAGGGCCATTAACTACGAG. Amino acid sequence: CASTEDRAINYE. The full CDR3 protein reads CASTEDRAINYEQYF.

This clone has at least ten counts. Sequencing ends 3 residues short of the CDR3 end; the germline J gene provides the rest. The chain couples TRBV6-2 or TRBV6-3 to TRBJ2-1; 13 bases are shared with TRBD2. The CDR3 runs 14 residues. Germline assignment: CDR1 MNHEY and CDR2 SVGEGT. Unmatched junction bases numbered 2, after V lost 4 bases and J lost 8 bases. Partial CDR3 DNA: TGTGCCAGCAGTTCCGGACTAGCGGGAGATGAG. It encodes CASSSGLAGDE. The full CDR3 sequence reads CASSSGLAGDEQFF.